A selection of T cell receptor beta chains follows, all from one sample in a study of identical twins. One entry per CDR3 protein, called by TCRdb with MiXCR from the 5' RACE reads. The sample records around 1.7 million distinct CDR3 sequences, about 31% being singletons. Material for sequencing was cord blood. These receptors were obtained from a newborn girl in good health. Both conserved end residues are part of each CDR3. Fields, in order: V gene, J gene, CDR3 protein.

V gene: TRBV7-2
J gene: TRBJ1-1
CDR3 protein: CASSDPGEAAFF

V gene: TRBV3-1
J gene: NA
CDR3 protein: CASSQEQGRTSRNEQYF

V gene: TRBV7-9
J gene: TRBJ2-1
CDR3 protein: CASSSPSGNGPNEQFF

V gene: TRBV7-9
J gene: TRBJ1-1
CDR3 protein: CASSLVWAEAFF

V gene: TRBV27
J gene: TRBJ2-3
CDR3 protein: CASSLSGAGGTDTQYF

V gene: TRBV4-2
J gene: TRBJ2-1
CDR3 protein: CASSQERAQLASNEQFF

V gene: TRBV4-1
J gene: TRBJ2-7
CDR3 protein: CASSQGLGQGYEQYF

V gene: TRBV11-2
J gene: TRBJ2-1
CDR3 protein: CASSLDSGLAPLEFF

V gene: TRBV20-1
J gene: TRBJ1-5
CDR3 protein: CSARAGTSNQPQHF

V gene: TRBV12-3/TRBV12-4
J gene: TRBJ1-1
CDR3 protein: CASSLAGNVNTEAFF